This T cell receptor beta chain was sequenced for a study of T-cell reconstitution after alpha-beta-depleted transplantation in children. Overall study findings and caveats: Reportedly, roughly two months post-transplant, alpha-beta T cells arose from several hundred expanded graft clones. After transplant, high TCRbeta diversity at day 60 in some patients arose from surviving recipient T cells and thymic progenitors. Hyperexpanded clones declined; after one year, newly produced T cells mostly supplied diversity.

Germline V gene sequence: CDR1 SGHAT, CDR2 FQNNGV. The V and J ends lost 5 bases and 5 bases respectively, with 16 bases between them. The CDR3 covers 14 residues. A note on this clonotype: Antigen specificity is unknown.

Preparing the TCRbeta library involved the use of unique molecular identifiers. TCRdb called the PCR reads again in MiXCR, with one record for every CDR3 protein. The sample consists of roughly 400,000 distinct CDR3 sequences, 43% of them appearing once. The sample here was PBMCs, taken before TCRalphabeta/CD19-depleted stem cell transplant. The V and J genes are TRBV11-2 and TRBJ2-7; D unresolved. The TCR originated in a girl aged 2-10 years with aplastic anemia, due to receive a stem cell transplant. CDR3 protein: CASSPSKGPHEQYF. CDR3 sequence (DNA): TGTGCCAGCAGCCCAAGCAAGGGCCCCCACGAGCAGTACTTC.